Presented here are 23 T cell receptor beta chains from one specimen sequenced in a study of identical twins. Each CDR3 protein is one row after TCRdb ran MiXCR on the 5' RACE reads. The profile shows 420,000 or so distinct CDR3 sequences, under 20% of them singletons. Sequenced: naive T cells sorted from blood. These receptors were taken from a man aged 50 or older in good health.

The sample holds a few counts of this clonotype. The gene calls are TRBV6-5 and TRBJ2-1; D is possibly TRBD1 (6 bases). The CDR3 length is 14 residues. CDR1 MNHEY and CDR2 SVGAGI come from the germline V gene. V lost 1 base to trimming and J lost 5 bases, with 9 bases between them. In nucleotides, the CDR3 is TGTGCCAGCAGTTACTTCGGGACAAACAATGAGCAGTTCTTC. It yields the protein CASSYFGTNNEQFF.

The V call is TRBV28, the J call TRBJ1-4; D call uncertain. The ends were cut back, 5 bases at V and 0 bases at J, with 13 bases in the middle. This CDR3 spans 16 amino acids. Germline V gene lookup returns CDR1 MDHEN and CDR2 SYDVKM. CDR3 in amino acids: CASSPPSGATNEKLFF. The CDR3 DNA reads TGTGCCAGCAGTCCACCCTCGGGAGCAACTAATGAAAAACTGTTTTTT.

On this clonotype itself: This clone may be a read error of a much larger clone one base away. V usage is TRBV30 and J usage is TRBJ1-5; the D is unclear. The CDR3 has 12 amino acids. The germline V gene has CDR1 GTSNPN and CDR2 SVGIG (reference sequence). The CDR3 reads CVWSAGNQPQHF. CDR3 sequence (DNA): TGTGTCTGGAGTGCGGGGAATCAGCCCCAGCATTTT.

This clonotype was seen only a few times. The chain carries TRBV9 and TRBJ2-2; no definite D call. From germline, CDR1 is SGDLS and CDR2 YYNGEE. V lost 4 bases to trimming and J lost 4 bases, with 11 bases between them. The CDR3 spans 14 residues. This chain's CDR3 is CASSRRASTGELFF. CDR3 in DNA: TGTGCCAGCAGCCGACGGGCGTCCACCGGGGAGCTGTTTTTT.

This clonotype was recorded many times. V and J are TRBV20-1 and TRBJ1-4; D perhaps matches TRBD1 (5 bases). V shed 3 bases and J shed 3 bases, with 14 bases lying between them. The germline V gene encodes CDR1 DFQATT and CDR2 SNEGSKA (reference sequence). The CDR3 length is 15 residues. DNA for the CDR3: TGCAGTGCTAGCCTTTGGGGGGAAGCTAATGAAAAACTGTTTTTT. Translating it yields CSASLWGEANEKLFF.

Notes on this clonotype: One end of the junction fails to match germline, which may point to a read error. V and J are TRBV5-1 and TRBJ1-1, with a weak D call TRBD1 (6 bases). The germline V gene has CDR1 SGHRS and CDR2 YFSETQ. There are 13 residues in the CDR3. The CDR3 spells CASTLTGFTEAFF. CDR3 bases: TGCGCCAGCACCTTGACAGGTTTCACTGAAGCTTTCTTT.

The CDR3 protein is CASSRRDFRTDTQYF. The CDR3 DNA reads TGTGCCAGCAGTCGCCGGGATTTCCGCACAGATACGCAGTATTTT. The V gene is TRBV6-1, the J gene TRBJ2-3, with D perhaps TRBD2 (5 bases). V was clipped by 5 bases and J by 1 base, with 13 bases between them. CDR3 length equals 15 residues. Germline-derived CDR1 and CDR2 are MNHNS and SASEGT.

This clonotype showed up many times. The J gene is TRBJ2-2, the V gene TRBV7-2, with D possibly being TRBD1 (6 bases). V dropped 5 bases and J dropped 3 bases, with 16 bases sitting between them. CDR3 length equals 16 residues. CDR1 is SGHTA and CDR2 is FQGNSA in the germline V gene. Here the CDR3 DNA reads TGTGCCAGCAGCATTACAGGGTCGCCACACACCGGGGAGCTGTTTTTT. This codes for CASSITGSPHTGELFF.

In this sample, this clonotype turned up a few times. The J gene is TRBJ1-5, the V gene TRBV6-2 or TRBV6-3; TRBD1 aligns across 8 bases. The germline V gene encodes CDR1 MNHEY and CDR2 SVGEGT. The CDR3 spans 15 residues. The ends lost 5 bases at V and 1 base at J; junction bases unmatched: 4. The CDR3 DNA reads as TGTGCCAGCAGTCTCCGGGACAGGAGCAATCAGCCCCAGCATTTT. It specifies CASSLRDRSNQPQHF.

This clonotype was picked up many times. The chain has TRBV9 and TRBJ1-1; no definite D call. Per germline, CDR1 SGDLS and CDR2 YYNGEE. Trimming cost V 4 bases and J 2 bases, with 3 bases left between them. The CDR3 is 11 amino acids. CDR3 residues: CASSHNTEAFF. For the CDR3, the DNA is TGTGCCAGCAGCCATAACACTGAAGCTTTCTTT.

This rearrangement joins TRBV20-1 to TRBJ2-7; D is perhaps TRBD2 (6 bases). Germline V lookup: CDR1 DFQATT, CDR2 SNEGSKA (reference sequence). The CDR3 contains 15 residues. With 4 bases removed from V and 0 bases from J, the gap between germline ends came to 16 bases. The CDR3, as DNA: TGCAGTGCTAACAGAATGGGGGGAAACTCCTACGAGCAGTACTTC. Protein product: CSANRMGGNSYEQYF.

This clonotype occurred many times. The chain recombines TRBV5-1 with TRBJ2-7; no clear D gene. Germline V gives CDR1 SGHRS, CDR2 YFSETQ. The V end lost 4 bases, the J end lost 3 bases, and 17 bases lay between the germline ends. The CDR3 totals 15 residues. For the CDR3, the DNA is TGCGCCAGCAGCCAGGACGGCGCTCCCTTCTACGAGCAGTACTTC. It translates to CASSQDGAPFYEQYF.

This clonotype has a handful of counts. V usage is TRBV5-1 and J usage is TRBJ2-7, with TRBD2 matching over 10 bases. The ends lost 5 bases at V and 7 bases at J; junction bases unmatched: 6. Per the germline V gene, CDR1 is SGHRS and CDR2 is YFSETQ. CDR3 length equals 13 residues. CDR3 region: CASRASGRREQYF. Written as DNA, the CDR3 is TGCGCCAGCAGGGCTAGCGGGAGACGGGAGCAGTACTTC.

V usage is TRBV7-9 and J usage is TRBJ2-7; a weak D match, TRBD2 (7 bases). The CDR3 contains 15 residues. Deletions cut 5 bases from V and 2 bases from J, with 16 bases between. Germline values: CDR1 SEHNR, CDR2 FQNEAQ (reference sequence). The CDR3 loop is CASSPSGQPTYEQYF. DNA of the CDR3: TGTGCCAGCAGCCCTAGCGGACAGCCGACCTACGAGCAGTACTTC.

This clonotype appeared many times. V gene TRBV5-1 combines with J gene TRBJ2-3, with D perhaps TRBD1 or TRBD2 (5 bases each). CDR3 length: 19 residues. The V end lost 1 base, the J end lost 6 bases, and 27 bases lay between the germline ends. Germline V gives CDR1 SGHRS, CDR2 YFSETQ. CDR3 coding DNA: TGCGCCAGCAGCTTGCCCACTCTTTCCGGGACGCGGGCTTTGGATACGCAGTATTTT. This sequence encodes CASSLPTLSGTRALDTQYF.

Here the CDR3 reads CASSQEVSGSPYEQYF. DNA for the CDR3: TGTGCCAGCAGCCAAGAGGTTAGCGGGAGTCCCTACGAGCAGTACTTC. The chain couples TRBV4-2 to TRBJ2-7; TRBD2 aligns across 9 bases. Per the germline V gene, CDR1 is LGHNA and CDR2 is YNFKEQ. Losses at the gene ends were 0 bases for V and 2 bases for J; bases not matched to a gene: 5. The CDR3 loop spans 16 amino acids.

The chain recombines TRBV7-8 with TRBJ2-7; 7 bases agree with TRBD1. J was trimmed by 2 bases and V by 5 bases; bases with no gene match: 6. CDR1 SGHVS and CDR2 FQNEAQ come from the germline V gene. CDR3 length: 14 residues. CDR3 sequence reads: CASSIGDSTYEQYF. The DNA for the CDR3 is TGTGCCAGCAGCATAGGGGACAGTACCTACGAGCAGTACTTC. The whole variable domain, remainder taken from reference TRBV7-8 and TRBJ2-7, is GAGVSQSPRYKVAKRGQDVALRCDPISGHVSLFWYQQALGQGPEFLTYFQNEAQLDKSGLPSDRFFAERPEGSVSTLKIQRTQQEDSAVYLCASSIGDSTYEQYFGPGTRLTVT.

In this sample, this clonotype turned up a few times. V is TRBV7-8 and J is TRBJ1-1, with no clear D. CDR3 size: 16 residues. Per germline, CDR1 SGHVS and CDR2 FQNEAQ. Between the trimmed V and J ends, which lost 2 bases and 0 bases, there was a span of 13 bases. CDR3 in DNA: TGTGCCAGCAGCTTACATCAGGAACGAGTGAACACTGAAGCTTTCTTT. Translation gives CASSLHQERVNTEAFF.

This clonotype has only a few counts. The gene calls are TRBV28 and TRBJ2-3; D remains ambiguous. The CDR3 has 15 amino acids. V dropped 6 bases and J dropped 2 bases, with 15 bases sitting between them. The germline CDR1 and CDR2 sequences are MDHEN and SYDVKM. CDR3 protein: CASSHFPDATDTQYF. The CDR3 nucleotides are TGTGCCAGCAGCCACTTCCCTGATGCCACAGATACGCAGTATTTT.

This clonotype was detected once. CDR3 protein: CASSVSRNQPQHF. CDR3 DNA sequence: TGTGCCAGCAGCGTGTCAAGGAATCAGCCCCAGCATTTT. The J gene is TRBJ1-5, the V gene TRBV9; D is undetermined. Per germline, CDR1 SGDLS and CDR2 YYNGEE. The CDR3 has 13 amino acids. V was shortened by 2 bases and J by 4 bases, with 7 bases between the two germline ends.

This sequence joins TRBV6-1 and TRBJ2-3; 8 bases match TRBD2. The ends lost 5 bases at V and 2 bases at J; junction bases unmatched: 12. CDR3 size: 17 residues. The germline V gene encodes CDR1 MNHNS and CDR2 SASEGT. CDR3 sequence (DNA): TGTGCCAGCAGTCCGAGGCTGACTAGCGAGAACACAGATACGCAGTATTTT. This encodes CASSPRLTSENTDTQYF.

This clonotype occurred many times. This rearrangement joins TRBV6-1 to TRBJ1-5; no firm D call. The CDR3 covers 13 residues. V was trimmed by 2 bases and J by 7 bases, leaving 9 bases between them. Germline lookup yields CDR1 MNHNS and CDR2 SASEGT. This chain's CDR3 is CASSERGSQPQHF. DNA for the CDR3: TGTGCCAGCAGTGAACGGGGTAGCCAGCCCCAGCATTTT.

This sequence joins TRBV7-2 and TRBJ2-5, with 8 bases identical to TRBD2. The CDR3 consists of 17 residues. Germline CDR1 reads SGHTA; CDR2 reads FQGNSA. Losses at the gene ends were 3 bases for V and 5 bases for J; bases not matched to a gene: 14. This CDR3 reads CASSFRGAGGPPETQYF. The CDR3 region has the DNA TGTGCCAGCAGCTTCCGAGGGGCGGGAGGCCCACCGGAGACCCAGTACTTC.